These 2 T cell receptor beta chains were all obtained from the same sample, sequenced in a study of T cell clonotyping in hematopoietic cell transplantation. Assay used: immunoSEQ multiplex PCR; TCRdb lists only in-frame clones, some missing. This table has about 11,000 clones, under 95% appearing once. The sequencing sample was made of peripheral blood mononuclear cells. The receptors shown here come from a woman aged 50 to 60 in good health. Some clones in this sample may be carry-over from other donors' samples.

This chain connects TRBV6-5 to TRBJ1-1, with unresolved D. The CDR3 totals 11 residues. V was trimmed by 4 bases and J by 4 bases, leaving 4 bases between them. The germline CDR1 and CDR2 sequences are MNHEY and SVGAGI. The CDR3 loop reads CASSSRTEAFF. CDR3 bases: TGTGCCAGCAGTTCGCGCACTGAAGCTTTCTTT.

The genes are TRBV4-1 and TRBJ1-5, with D possibly being TRBD1 (5 bases). The CDR3 is 15 amino acids. The ends were cut back, 3 bases at V and 0 bases at J, with 9 bases in the middle. Germline-derived CDR1 and CDR2 are MGHRA and YSYEKL. The CDR3 loop is CASSQTENSNQPQHF. Written as DNA, the CDR3 is TGCGCCAGCAGCCAGACAGAAAATAGCAATCAGCCCCAGCATTTT.